A selection of T cell receptor beta chains follows, all from one sample in a study of OX40 agonist ivuxolimab in advanced cancers. Generated by immunoSEQ multiplex PCR, the TCRdb table keeps only in-frame clones and is missing some. The data contain about 16,000 clones, 84% of them singletons. The specimen was CD4+ or CD8+ T cells sorted from blood, collected in a trial of the OX40 agonist ivuxolimab. The receptors come from an adult with an advanced solid tumor such as melanoma, head and neck, liver or kidney cancer. Both conserved end residues are part of each CDR3. Each record gives: J gene, V gene, CDR3 protein.

j_gene: TRBJ2-1; v_gene: TRBV6-7; CDR3aa: CASSYPPSIAGVSDEQFF
j_gene: TRBJ1-2; v_gene: TRBV2; CDR3aa: CASSEGVGDYGYTF
j_gene: TRBJ2-5; v_gene: TRBV6-5; CDR3aa: CASSDGLGQTQYF
j_gene: TRBJ2-7; v_gene: TRBV2; CDR3aa: CASIGTGAYEQYF
j_gene: TRBJ1-5; v_gene: TRBV18; CDR3aa: CASSPGGTPDQPQHF
j_gene: TRBJ2-7; v_gene: TRBV19; CDR3aa: CASSIGEGEQYF
j_gene: TRBJ2-1; v_gene: TRBV4-3; CDR3aa: CASSQDGRYNEQFF
j_gene: TRBJ1-1; v_gene: TRBV4-1; CDR3aa: CASRLGNTEAFF
j_gene: TRBJ1-3; v_gene: TRBV15; CDR3aa: CATSRGDRGLRPGNTIYF
j_gene: TRBJ1-1; v_gene: TRBV19; CDR3aa: CATHRDAEAFF
j_gene: TRBJ2-3; v_gene: TRBV4-1; CDR3aa: CASSQEAQADTQYF
j_gene: TRBJ1-2; v_gene: TRBV27; CDR3aa: CASSSTELANYGYTF
j_gene: TRBJ2-7; v_gene: TRBV29-1; CDR3aa: CSVFGQGVHEQYF
j_gene: TRBJ2-7; v_gene: TRBV27; CDR3aa: CASRGLGTYEQYF
j_gene: TRBJ2-3; v_gene: TRBV6-5; CDR3aa: CASSYGQFTDTQYF
j_gene: TRBJ2-1; v_gene: TRBV2; CDR3aa: CASNQDGLAGLNEQFF
j_gene: TRBJ2-1; v_gene: TRBV28; CDR3aa: CASSRTSGSRNEQFF
j_gene: TRBJ2-3; v_gene: TRBV27; CDR3aa: CASSLFGTSTDTQYF
j_gene: TRBJ2-5; v_gene: TRBV5-5; CDR3aa: CASSLPGEGQETQYF
j_gene: TRBJ2-1; v_gene: TRBV7-9; CDR3aa: CASSLAGVPSGGNNEQFF
j_gene: TRBJ1-4; v_gene: TRBV30; CDR3aa: CAWSVRVDEKLFF
j_gene: TRBJ2-7; v_gene: TRBV6-5; CDR3aa: CASSYSRDNEQYF
j_gene: TRBJ1-2; v_gene: TRBV5-4; CDR3aa: CASSLEWDRVNYGYTF
j_gene: TRBJ1-3; v_gene: TRBV7-6; CDR3aa: CASSPGNTIYF
j_gene: TRBJ1-1; v_gene: TRBV9; CDR3aa: CASSVEGTVNTEAFF
j_gene: TRBJ2-1; v_gene: TRBV6-1; CDR3aa: CASSDAGWDSYNEQFF
j_gene: TRBJ1-1; v_gene: TRBV9; CDR3aa: CASSPGQGVNTEAFF
j_gene: TRBJ2-7; v_gene: TRBV4-3; CDR3aa: CASSQDLGLTYEQYF
j_gene: .; v_gene: TRBV15; CDR3aa: CATSGVRGDEQYF
j_gene: TRBJ1-1; v_gene: TRBV15; CDR3aa: CATSKGGYTEAFF
j_gene: TRBJ2-7; v_gene: TRBV2; CDR3aa: CASSLAPGGGTDEQYF
j_gene: TRBJ1-2; v_gene: TRBV13; CDR3aa: CASSLGRGRGNYGYTF
j_gene: TRBJ1-5; v_gene: TRBV6-6; CDR3aa: CASSGGQGFGNQPQHF
j_gene: TRBJ2-3; v_gene: TRBV30; CDR3aa: CAWTGARASSTDTQYF
j_gene: TRBJ2-7; v_gene: TRBV27; CDR3aa: CASSSTLWEQYF
j_gene: TRBJ2-5; v_gene: TRBV7-3; CDR3aa: CASSLTGLTGGDETQYF
j_gene: TRBJ1-3; v_gene: TRBV4-1; CDR3aa: CASSQGTASSGNTIYF
j_gene: TRBJ1-1; v_gene: TRBV9; CDR3aa: CASGRTGLNTEAFF